This passage covers 31 T cell receptor beta chains from one sample sequenced in a study of T cells after yellow fever vaccination. A single record per CDR3 protein comes from TCRdb applying MiXCR to the 5' RACE reads. This table holds 300,000 to 400,000 distinct CDR3 sequences, about 10% found once. The source material was CD4+ T cells sorted from PBMCs, sampled 45 days after the yellow fever booster vaccination. The receptors stem from a man aged 18 to 29 who received the YFV17D yellow fever vaccine.

The chain is built from TRBV25-1 and TRBJ1-1; D possibly corresponds to TRBD1 (5 bases). The CDR3 is 15 residues long. CDR1 and CDR2 from the germline V gene are MGHDK and SYGVNS. Trimming left V 1 base short and J 1 base short, with 10 bases between. This CDR3 reads CASSEFQGRNTEAFF. As DNA, the CDR3 is TGTGCCAGCAGTGAATTCCAGGGTCGGAACACTGAAGCTTTCTTT.

This clonotype was recorded a few times. V gene TRBV14 combines with J gene TRBJ1-2; no reliable D call. Trimming removed 5 bases from V and 10 bases from J, with 17 bases in between. The germline V gene has CDR1 SGHDN and CDR2 FVKESK. This CDR3 comprises 13 residues. In DNA form, the CDR3 reads TGTGCCAGCAGCGCGGGTTTGGGTTTTGACTACACCTTC. This sequence encodes CASSAGLGFDYTF.

The table lists this clonotype with many counts. This chain's CDR3 is CASSFRDRAYGYTF. As DNA, the CDR3 is TGTGCCAGCAGCTTCCGGGACAGGGCATATGGCTACACCTTC. The chain uses TRBV6-5 and TRBJ1-2; 9 bases match TRBD1. Germline CDR1 MNHEY, CDR2 SVGAGI. The CDR3 extends over 14 amino acids. The J segment lost 5 bases and the V segment lost 6 bases, leaving 7 bases of the junction unmatched.

This chain's CDR3 is CSVEVIGREVRNTEAFF. The CDR3 DNA follows: TGCAGCGTTGAAGTAATAGGGCGGGAGGTTAGGAACACTGAAGCTTTCTTT. The chain has TRBV29-1 and TRBJ1-1; D is undetermined. This CDR3 spans 17 amino acids. Trimming shortened V by 1 base and J by 1 base, and 19 bases separated the two germline ends. Per the germline V gene, CDR1 is SQVTM and CDR2 is ANQGSEA.

This clonotype appeared many times. The rearrangement uses TRBV20-1 and TRBJ2-3; no clear D gene. Trimming cost V 5 bases and J 8 bases, with 17 bases left between them. Germline CDR1 reads DFQATT; CDR2 reads SNEGSKA (reference sequence). The CDR3 is made up of 13 amino acids. The CDR3 nucleotides read TGCAGTGCTCCTCGGCCCCCTGCTGTTACGCAGTATTTT. Protein product: CSAPRPPAVTQYF.

The genes are TRBV7-2 and TRBJ1-1; D perhaps matches TRBD1 (6 bases). V lost 2 bases and J 3 bases, leaving 10 bases between the germline ends. Germline CDR1 reads SGHTA; CDR2 reads FQGNSA. CDR3 length equals 14 residues. CDR3 in amino acids: CASSLLGAYTEAFF. The CDR3 DNA is TGTGCCAGCAGCTTATTGGGGGCGTACACTGAAGCTTTCTTT.

This clonotype was counted only a few times. V is TRBV29-1 and J is TRBJ1-2; possible D gene TRBD1, 5 bases. Germline V gene data show CDR1 as SQVTM and CDR2 as ANQGSEA. V was trimmed by 3 bases and J by 6 bases, leaving 14 bases between them. The CDR3 is 13 amino acids. The CDR3 sequence is CSVEEGAEDGYTF. The CDR3 nucleotides are TGCAGCGTTGAGGAAGGGGCAGAGGATGGCTACACCTTC.

There are a few counts of this clonotype. Here the CDR3 reads CASSMAQVVEKLFF. In DNA, the CDR3 is TGTGCCAGTAGTATGGCGCAGGTTGTCGAAAAACTGTTTTTT. V gene TRBV19 combines with J gene TRBJ1-4, with no clear D. Trimming cost V 3 bases and J 8 bases, with 13 bases left between them. This CDR3 has 14 amino acids. Germline CDR1 and CDR2: LNHDA and SQIVND (reference sequence).

The V gene is TRBV11-3, the J gene TRBJ2-3; D might be TRBD1 or TRBD2, each matching 5 bases. CDR3 length: 14 residues. Germline V gene data show CDR1 as SGHNT and CDR2 as YENEEA. The ends were cut back, 0 bases at V and 8 bases at J, with 12 bases in the middle. This CDR3 reads CASSLDLGEPTQYF. CDR3 nucleotide sequence: TGTGCCAGCAGCTTAGATCTGGGGGAACCTACGCAGTATTTT.

This clonotype was seen only a few times. This chain uses TRBV12-3 or TRBV12-4 with TRBJ2-2, with D unclear. The CDR3 is 14 amino acids. V was clipped by 4 bases and J by 2 bases, with 8 bases between them. CDR3 DNA sequence: TGTGCCAGCAGTTCCGGGTCTAACACCGGGGAGCTGTTTTTT. It translates to CASSSGSNTGELFF.

The J gene is TRBJ2-5, the V gene TRBV18, with TRBD1 matching 7 bases. This CDR3 region has 14 residues. Trimming at V came to 3 bases and at J to 2 bases, leaving 3 bases not matched to a gene. Per germline, CDR1 KGHSH and CDR2 LQKENI. The CDR3 reads CASSPGQIQETQYF. Written as DNA, the CDR3 is TGTGCCAGCTCACCGGGACAGATACAAGAGACCCAGTACTTC.

This clonotype came up many times. The chain has TRBV5-1 and TRBJ1-2; D unresolved. The CDR3 is made up of 13 amino acids. Germline V gives CDR1 SGHRS, CDR2 YFSETQ. With 1 base removed from V and 5 bases from J, the gap between germline ends came to 9 bases. CDR3 amino acids: CASSLYPGYGYTF. The CDR3 nucleotides are TGCGCCAGCAGCTTGTACCCAGGATATGGCTACACCTTC.

This clonotype was detected only a few times. The chain combines TRBV11-2 with TRBJ2-3; perhaps TRBD2 as D (5 bases). Per germline, CDR1 SGHAT and CDR2 FQNNGV. V lost 1 base, J lost 0 bases, and 17 bases lay in between. The CDR3 extends over 18 amino acids. The CDR3 loop is CASSLARGASSSTDTQYF. CDR3 sequence (DNA): TGTGCCAGCAGCTTAGCACGGGGAGCTAGCTCTAGCACAGATACGCAGTATTTT.

V is TRBV5-1 and J is TRBJ1-2, with D maybe TRBD1 (5 bases). V was clipped by 0 bases and J by 6 bases, with 9 bases between them. CDR1 is SGHRS, CDR2 YFSETQ, per germline. The CDR3 runs 13 residues. CDR3 sequence: CASSLAGADGYTF. The CDR3 DNA reads TGCGCCAGCAGCTTGGCCGGGGCAGATGGCTACACCTTC.

This clonotype appeared a few times. The chain uses TRBV5-5 and TRBJ1-1, with D tentatively TRBD1 (5 bases). The ends were cut back, 2 bases at V and 6 bases at J, with 17 bases in the middle. CDR1 and CDR2 from the germline V gene are SGHKS and YYEKEE (reference sequence). The CDR3 covers 15 residues. The CDR3 sequence: CASSFENAGLPEAFF. CDR3 nucleotides: TGTGCCAGCAGCTTTGAAAATGCGGGGCTGCCTGAAGCTTTCTTT. Combining the CDR3 with reference TRBV5-5 and TRBJ1-1 gives the whole variable domain DAGVTQSPTHLIKTRGQQVTLRCSPISGHKSVSWYQQVLGQGPQFIFQYYEKEERGRGNFPDRFSARQFPNYSSELNVNALLLGDSALYLCASSFENAGLPEAFFGQGTRLTVV.

This clonotype appeared many times. The V call is TRBV10-3, the J call TRBJ2-7; D not resolved. The CDR3 is 14 amino acids. V was cut by 2 bases and J by 0 bases, with 8 bases left in between. CDR1 ENHRY and CDR2 SYGVKD come from the germline V gene. CDR3 sequence: CAISEGRSSYEQYF. CDR3 nucleotides: TGTGCCATCAGTGAGGGACGTTCCTCCTACGAGCAGTACTTC.

This clonotype was recorded many times. The chain combines TRBV9 with TRBJ1-1, with unresolved D. Trimming shortened V by 4 bases and J by 5 bases, and 15 bases separated the two germline ends. Germline V CDR1 and CDR2: SGDLS, YYNGEE. The CDR3 length is 14 residues. The CDR3 here is CASSPVREGTEAFF. The CDR3 DNA reads TGTGCCAGCAGCCCCGTCCGCGAGGGAACTGAAGCTTTCTTT.

This clonotype has just a few counts. The genes are TRBV20-1 and TRBJ2-1; D ambiguous. The germline V gene encodes CDR1 DFQATT and CDR2 SNEGSKA (reference sequence). The CDR3 loop spans 16 amino acids. V was pared by 0 bases and J by 2 bases, with 14 bases between. The CDR3 nucleotides read TGCAGTGCTAGAGATTCCCTGACAAGAACCTACAATGAGCAGTTCTTC. Its protein is CSARDSLTRTYNEQFF.

This clonotype showed up just a few times. The V and J genes are TRBV5-6 and TRBJ2-3; D not certain. This CDR3 region has 16 residues. Trimming removed 1 base from V and 2 bases from J, with 14 bases in between. Per the germline V gene, CDR1 is SGHDT and CDR2 is YYEEEE. CDR3 region: CASSLWGRFNTDTQYF. CDR3 DNA sequence: TGTGCCAGCAGCTTGTGGGGAAGGTTTAACACAGATACGCAGTATTTT.

This clonotype has at least ten counts. The DNA for the CDR3 is TGCGCCAGCAGCTTGGCGGGGGATCGGCAATCCCAGCATTTT. It codes for CASSLAGDRQSQHF. The chain has TRBV5-1 and TRBJ1-5; D might be TRBD1 (5 bases). Germline loops: CDR1 SGHRS, CDR2 YFSETQ. V was cut by 0 bases and J by 11 bases, with 15 bases left in between. CDR3 length: 14 amino acids.

The chain links TRBV2 to TRBJ2-5; TRBD2 aligns across 7 bases. CDR3 length: 14 amino acids. V was clipped by 8 bases and J by 5 bases; unmatched bases: 11. Germline values: CDR1 SNHLY, CDR2 FYNNEI. CDR3 DNA sequence: TGTGCCAGCGCGGGGCTAGCGGTTAGGGAGACCCAGTACTTC. It yields the protein CASAGLAVRETQYF.

The chain joins TRBV12-3 or TRBV12-4 to TRBJ1-5; TRBD1 agrees at 8 bases. The CDR3 loop spans 15 amino acids. Losses at the gene ends were 6 bases for V and 3 bases for J; bases not matched to a gene: 7. CDR3 residues: CASSGQGFTNQPQHF. In DNA form, the CDR3 reads TGTGCCAGCAGCGGACAGGGCTTTACCAATCAGCCCCAGCATTTT.

This clonotype was picked up many times. The chain has TRBV4-1 and TRBJ1-4; D call uncertain. Germline assignment: CDR1 MGHRA and CDR2 YSYEKL. The CDR3 has 13 residues. V lost 1 base and J 7 bases, leaving 7 bases between the germline ends. CDR3: CASSQVGSEKLFF. CDR3 DNA: TGCGCCAGCAGCCAAGTAGGGAGTGAAAAACTGTTTTTT.

The J gene is TRBJ1-6, the V gene TRBV6-5, with 8 nucleotides matching TRBD1. V lost 6 bases and J lost 8; bases outside the gene matches: 6. The CDR3 extends over 14 amino acids. Per the germline V gene, CDR1 is MNHEY and CDR2 is SVGAGI. CDR3 DNA sequence: TGTGCCAGCAGCCGGGACAGGACCTATTCACCCCTCCACTTT. Residues: CASSRDRTYSPLHF.

V usage is TRBV7-2 and J usage is TRBJ2-3; the D gene could be TRBD1 or TRBD2 (6 bases each). This CDR3 contains 13 residues. Germline assignment: CDR1 SGHTA and CDR2 FQGNSA. V lost 5 bases to trimming and J lost 6 bases, with 12 bases between them. The CDR3 DNA reads as TGTGCCAGCAGCCTCCAGGGGAGGGATACGCAGTATTTT. It translates to CASSLQGRDTQYF.

Many counts were recorded for this clonotype. This chain connects TRBV7-9 to TRBJ2-1; 7 bases align to TRBD2. Trimming at V came to 3 bases and at J to 5 bases, leaving 7 bases not matched to a gene. This CDR3 contains 15 residues. Germline V CDR1 and CDR2: SEHNR, FQNEAQ (reference sequence). CDR3 nucleotide sequence: TGTGCCAGCAGCTTTTTCGAAAGCGGGAACAATGAGCAGTTCTTC. Amino acid sequence: CASSFFESGNNEQFF. The full variable domain, with the rest looked up from reference TRBV7-9 and TRBJ2-1, is DTGVSQNPRHKITKRGQNVTFRCDPISEHNRLYWYRQTLGQGPEFLTYFQNEAQLEKSRLLSDRFSAERPKGSFSTLEIQRTEQGDSAMYLCASSFFESGNNEQFFGPGTRLTVL.

V usage is TRBV7-2 and J usage is TRBJ1-1; D uncertain. CDR3 length: 14 amino acids. CDR1 SGHTA and CDR2 FQGNSA come from the germline V gene. The V end lost 5 bases, the J end lost 10 bases, and 20 bases lay between the germline ends. Here the CDR3 reads CASSPELGTMRAFF. The DNA of the CDR3 is TGTGCCAGCAGCCCAGAACTGGGAACGATGAGAGCTTTCTTT.

This clonotype showed up just a few times. The chain has TRBV28 and TRBJ2-4, with D possibly being TRBD2 (6 bases). The CDR3 contains 13 residues. Germline values: CDR1 MDHEN, CDR2 SYDVKM. Trimming left V 8 bases short and J 9 bases short, with 17 bases between. The CDR3 loop reads CASEAGQGGIQYF. In nucleotides, the CDR3 is TGTGCCAGCGAGGCGGGGCAGGGAGGCATTCAGTACTTC.

The chain employs TRBV7-9 and TRBJ1-1; possibly TRBD1 for D (5 bases). The V gene lost 7 bases and the J gene lost 2 bases, with 14 bases spanning the gap. From germline, CDR1 is SEHNR and CDR2 FQNEAQ (reference sequence). The CDR3 sequence is 14 residues long. CDR3 DNA: TGTGCCAGCACCTTGGGGGGTGTCAACACTGAAGCTTTCTTT. This gives the protein CASTLGGVNTEAFF.

For this clonotype: One junction end disagrees with the germline gene, perhaps due to a read error. This chain links TRBV7-7 with TRBJ2-1; D gene ambiguous. This CDR3 spans 15 amino acids. Germline-derived CDR1 and CDR2 are SSHAT and FNYEAQ (reference sequence). In DNA form, the CDR3 reads TGTGCTAGCAGCCCCTTAGGATCCGACGACAATGAGCAGTTCTTC. This translates into CASSPLGSDDNEQFF.

The V gene is TRBV6-2 or TRBV6-3, the J gene TRBJ1-2; D gene unclear. Germline V CDR1 and CDR2: MNHEY, SVGEGT. Trimming stripped 2 bases from V and 5 bases from J, with 9 bases between. The CDR3 spans 13 residues. The CDR3 region is CASSYAGRYGYTF. The CDR3 DNA is TGTGCCAGCAGTTACGCAGGCCGGTATGGCTACACCTTC.